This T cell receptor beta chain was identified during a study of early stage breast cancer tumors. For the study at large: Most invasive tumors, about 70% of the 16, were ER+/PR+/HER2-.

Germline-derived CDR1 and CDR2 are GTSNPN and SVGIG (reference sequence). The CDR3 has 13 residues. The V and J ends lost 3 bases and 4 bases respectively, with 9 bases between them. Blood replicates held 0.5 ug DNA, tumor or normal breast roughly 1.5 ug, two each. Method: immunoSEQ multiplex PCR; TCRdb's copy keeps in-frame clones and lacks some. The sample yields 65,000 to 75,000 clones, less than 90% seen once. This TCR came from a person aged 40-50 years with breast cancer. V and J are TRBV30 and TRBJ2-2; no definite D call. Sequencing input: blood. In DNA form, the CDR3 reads TGTGCCTGGAGACAACTCGGCACCGGGGAGCTGTTTTTT. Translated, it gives CAWRQLGTGELFF.